This entry features one T cell receptor beta chain sequence. Using immunoSEQ multiplex PCR, the repertoire was profiled, and TCRdb retains in-frame clones only, with some absent. This sample has about 76,000 clones, with about 90% found just once. V lost 2 bases, J lost 4 bases, and 5 bases stayed unmatched. CDR1 is MNHNS, CDR2 SASEGT, per germline. The CDR3 loop spans 15 amino acids. The data were taken from a study of resident and recirculating memory T cells in vitiligo. This chain connects TRBV6-1 to TRBJ1-3, with 7 bases identical to TRBD1. The sequenced sample was blood. This sequence originates from a male donor with vitiligo. In DNA form, the CDR3 reads TGTGCCAGCAGTGAAAGGCGACAGGGAGGAAACACCATATATTTT. It codes for CASSERRQGGNTIYF.